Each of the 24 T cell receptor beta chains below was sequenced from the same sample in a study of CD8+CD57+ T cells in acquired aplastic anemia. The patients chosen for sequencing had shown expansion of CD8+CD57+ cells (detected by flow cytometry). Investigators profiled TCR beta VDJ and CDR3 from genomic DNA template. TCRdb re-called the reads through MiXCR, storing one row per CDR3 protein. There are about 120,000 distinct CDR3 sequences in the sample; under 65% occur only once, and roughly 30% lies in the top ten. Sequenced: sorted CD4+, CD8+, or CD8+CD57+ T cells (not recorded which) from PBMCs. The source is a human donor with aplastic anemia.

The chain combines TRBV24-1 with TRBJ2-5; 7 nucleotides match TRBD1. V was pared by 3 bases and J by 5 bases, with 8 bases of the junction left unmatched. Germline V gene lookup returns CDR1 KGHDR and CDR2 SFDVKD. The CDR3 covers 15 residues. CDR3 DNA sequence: TGTGCCACCAGTGATCCGACAGGGCTTGGTGAGACCCAGTACTTC. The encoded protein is CATSDPTGLGETQYF.

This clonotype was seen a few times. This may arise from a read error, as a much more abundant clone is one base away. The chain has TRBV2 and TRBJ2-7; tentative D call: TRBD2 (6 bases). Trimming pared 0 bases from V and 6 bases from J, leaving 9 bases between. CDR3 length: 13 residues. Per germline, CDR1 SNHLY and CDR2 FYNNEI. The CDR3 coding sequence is TGTGCCAGCAGTGAAGCTGGGAGGACCGAGCAGTACTTC. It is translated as CASSEAGRTEQYF.

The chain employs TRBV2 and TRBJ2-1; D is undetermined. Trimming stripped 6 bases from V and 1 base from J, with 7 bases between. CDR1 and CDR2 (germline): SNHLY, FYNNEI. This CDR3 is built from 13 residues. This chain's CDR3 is CASRLGSYNEQFF. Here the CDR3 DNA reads TGTGCCAGCAGGCTAGGTTCCTACAATGAGCAGTTCTTC. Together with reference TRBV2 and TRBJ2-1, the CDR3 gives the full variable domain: EPEVTQTPSHQVTQMGQEVILRCVPISNHLYFYWYRQILGQKVEFLVSFYNNEISEKSEIFDDQFSVERPDGSNFTLKIRSTKLEDSAMYFCASRLGSYNEQFFGPGTRLTVL.

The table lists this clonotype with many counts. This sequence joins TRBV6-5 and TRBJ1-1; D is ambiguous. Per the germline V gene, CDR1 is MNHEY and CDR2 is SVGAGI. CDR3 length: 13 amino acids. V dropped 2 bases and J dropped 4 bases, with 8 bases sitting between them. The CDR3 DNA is TGTGCCAGCAGTTACCCCGGGTCCACTGAAGCTTTCTTT. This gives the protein CASSYPGSTEAFF.

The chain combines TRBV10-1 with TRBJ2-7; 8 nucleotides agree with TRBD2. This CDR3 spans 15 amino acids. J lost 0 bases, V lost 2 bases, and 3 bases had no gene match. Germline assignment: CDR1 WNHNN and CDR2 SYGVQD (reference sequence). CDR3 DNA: TGCGCCAGCAGTGAGACTAGCGGAAGCTCCTACGAGCAGTACTTC. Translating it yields CASSETSGSSYEQYF.

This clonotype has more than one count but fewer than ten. The CDR3 here is CSGRQGLGYEQYF. CDR3 coding DNA: TGCAGCGGAAGACAGGGATTGGGCTACGAGCAGTACTTC. J is TRBJ2-7 and V is TRBV29-1, with 7 nucleotides matching TRBD1. Trimming cost V 7 bases and J 3 bases; bases outside gene matches: 9. Germline V gene sequence: CDR1 SQVTM, CDR2 ANQGSEA. The CDR3 is 13 residues long.

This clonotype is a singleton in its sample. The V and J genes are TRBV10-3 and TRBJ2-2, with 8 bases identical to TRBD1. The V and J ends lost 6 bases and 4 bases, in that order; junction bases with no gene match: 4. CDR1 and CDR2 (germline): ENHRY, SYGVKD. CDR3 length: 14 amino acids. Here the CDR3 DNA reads TGTGCCATCAGCCCGGGACAGGTCACCGGGGAGCTGTTTTTT. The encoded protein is CAISPGQVTGELFF.

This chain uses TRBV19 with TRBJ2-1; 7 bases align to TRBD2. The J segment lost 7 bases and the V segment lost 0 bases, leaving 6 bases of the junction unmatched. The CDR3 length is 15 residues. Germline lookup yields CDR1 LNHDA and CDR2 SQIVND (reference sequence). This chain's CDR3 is CASSIEREGWNEQFF. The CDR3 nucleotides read TGTGCCAGTAGTATAGAAAGGGAGGGTTGGAATGAGCAGTTCTTC.

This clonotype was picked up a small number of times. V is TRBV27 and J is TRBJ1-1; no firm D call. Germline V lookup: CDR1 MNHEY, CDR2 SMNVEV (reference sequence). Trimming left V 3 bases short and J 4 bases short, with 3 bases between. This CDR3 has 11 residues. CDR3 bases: TGTGCCAGCAGTTTCGGCACTGAAGCTTTCTTT. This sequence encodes CASSFGTEAFF.

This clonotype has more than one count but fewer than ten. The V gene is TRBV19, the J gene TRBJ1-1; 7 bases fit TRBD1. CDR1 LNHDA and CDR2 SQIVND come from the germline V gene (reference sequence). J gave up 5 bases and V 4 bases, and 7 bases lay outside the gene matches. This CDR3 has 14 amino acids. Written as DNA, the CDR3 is TGTGCCAGTAGTACAAGACAGGGTAGGACTGAAGCTTTCTTT. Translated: CASSTRQGRTEAFF.

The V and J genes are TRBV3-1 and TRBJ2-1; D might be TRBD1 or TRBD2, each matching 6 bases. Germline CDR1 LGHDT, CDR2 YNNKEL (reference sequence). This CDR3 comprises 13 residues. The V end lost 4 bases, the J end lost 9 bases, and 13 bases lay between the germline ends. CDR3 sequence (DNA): TGTGCCAGCAGCCTTGGGGGGCCGGTTGAGCAGTTCTTC. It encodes CASSLGGPVEQFF.

The CDR3 here is CATSVQGDTEAFF. The CDR3 DNA reads as TGTGCCACCAGTGTGCAGGGTGACACTGAAGCTTTCTTT. The V call is TRBV24-1, the J call TRBJ1-1, with D possibly being TRBD1 (5 bases). V lost 5 bases to trimming and J lost 3 bases, with 9 bases between them. This CDR3 spans 13 amino acids. The germline V gene encodes CDR1 KGHDR and CDR2 SFDVKD.

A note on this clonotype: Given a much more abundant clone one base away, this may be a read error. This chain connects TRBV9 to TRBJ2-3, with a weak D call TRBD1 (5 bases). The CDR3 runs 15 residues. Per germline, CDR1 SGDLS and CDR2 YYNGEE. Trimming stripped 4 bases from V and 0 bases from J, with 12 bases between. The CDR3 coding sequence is TGTGCCAGCAGCTTGGGGCAGGCCAGCACAGATACGCAGTATTTT. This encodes CASSLGQASTDTQYF.

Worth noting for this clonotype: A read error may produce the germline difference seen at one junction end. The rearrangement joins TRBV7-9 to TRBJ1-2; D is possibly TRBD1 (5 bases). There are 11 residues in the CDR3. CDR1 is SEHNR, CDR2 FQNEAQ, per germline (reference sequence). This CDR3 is CASSLAGTIFF. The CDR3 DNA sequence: TGTGCCAGCAGCTTAGCGGGGACGATCTTCTTC.

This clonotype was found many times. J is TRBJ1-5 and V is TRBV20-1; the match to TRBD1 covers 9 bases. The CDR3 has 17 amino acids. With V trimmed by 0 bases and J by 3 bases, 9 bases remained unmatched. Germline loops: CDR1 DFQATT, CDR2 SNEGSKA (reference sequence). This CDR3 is CSARDTGGYFNNQPQHF. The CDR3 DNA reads TGCAGTGCTAGAGATACAGGGGGCTATTTTAACAATCAGCCCCAGCATTTT.

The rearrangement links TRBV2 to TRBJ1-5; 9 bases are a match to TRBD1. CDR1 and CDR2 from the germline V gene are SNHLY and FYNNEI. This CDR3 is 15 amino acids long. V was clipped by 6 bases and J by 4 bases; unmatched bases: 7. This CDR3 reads CASSRMGQGNQPQHF. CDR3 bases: TGTGCCAGCAGCCGCATGGGACAGGGAAATCAGCCCCAGCATTTT.

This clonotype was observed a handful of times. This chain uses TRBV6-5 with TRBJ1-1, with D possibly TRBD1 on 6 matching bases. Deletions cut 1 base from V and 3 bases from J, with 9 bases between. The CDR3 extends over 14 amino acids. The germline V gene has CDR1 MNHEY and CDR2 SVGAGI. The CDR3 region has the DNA TGTGCCAGCAGTTACTGGGACAAGGACACTGAAGCTTTCTTT. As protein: CASSYWDKDTEAFF.

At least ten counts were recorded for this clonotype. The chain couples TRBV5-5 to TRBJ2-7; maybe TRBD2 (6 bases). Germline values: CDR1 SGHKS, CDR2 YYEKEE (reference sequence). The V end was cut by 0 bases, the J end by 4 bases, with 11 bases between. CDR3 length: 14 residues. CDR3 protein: CASSLAGADYEQYF. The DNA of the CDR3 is TGTGCCAGCAGCTTGGCGGGAGCGGATTACGAGCAGTACTTC.

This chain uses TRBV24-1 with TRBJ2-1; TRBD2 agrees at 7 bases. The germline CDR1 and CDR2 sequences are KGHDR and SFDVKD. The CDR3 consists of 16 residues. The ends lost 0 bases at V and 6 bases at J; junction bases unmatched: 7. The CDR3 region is CATSDLRAGAVNEQFF. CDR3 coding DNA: TGTGCCACCAGTGATTTGAGGGCGGGAGCGGTCAATGAGCAGTTCTTC.

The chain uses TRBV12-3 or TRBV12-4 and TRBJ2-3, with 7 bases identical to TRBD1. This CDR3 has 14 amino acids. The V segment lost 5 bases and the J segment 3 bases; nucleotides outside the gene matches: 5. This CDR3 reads CASSDRVRTDTQYF. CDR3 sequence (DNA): TGTGCCAGCAGTGACAGGGTACGGACAGATACGCAGTATTTT.

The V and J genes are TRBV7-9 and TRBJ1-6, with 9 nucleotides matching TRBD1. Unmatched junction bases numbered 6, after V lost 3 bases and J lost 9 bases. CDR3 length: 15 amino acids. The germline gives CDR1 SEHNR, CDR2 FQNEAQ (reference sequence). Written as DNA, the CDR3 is TGTGCCAGCAGCTTGTTACAGGGGGCGGGTTCACCCCTCCACTTT. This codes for CASSLLQGAGSPLHF.

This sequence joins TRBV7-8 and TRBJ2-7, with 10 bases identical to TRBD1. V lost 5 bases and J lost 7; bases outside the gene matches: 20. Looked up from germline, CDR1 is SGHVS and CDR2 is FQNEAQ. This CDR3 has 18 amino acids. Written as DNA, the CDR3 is TGTGCCAGCAGCACGACCATAGGGACAGGGGTTAGCGGGATTGAGCAGTACTTC. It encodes CASSTTIGTGVSGIEQYF.

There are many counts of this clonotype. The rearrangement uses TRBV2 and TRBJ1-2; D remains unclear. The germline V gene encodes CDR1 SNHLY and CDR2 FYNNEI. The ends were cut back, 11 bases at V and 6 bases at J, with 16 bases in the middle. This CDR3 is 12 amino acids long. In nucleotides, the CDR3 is TGTGCCCAGCCATCCGGGTGGGATGGCTACACCTTC. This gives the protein CAQPSGWDGYTF. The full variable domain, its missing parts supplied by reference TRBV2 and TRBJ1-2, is EPEVTQTPSHQVTQMGQEVILRCVPISNHLYFYWYRQILGQKVEFLVSFYNNEISEKSEIFDDQFSVERPDGSNFTLKIRSTKLEDSAMYFCAQPSGWDGYTFGSGTRLTVV.

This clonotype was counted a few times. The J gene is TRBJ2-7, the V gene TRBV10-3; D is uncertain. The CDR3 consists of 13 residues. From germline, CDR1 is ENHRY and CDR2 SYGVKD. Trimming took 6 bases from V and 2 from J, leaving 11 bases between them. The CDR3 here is CAIRGSEPYEQYF. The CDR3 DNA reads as TGTGCCATCAGGGGAAGTGAGCCCTACGAGCAGTACTTC.